Listed below are T cell receptor beta chains from one sample, sequenced in a study of kidney transplant recipient with SARS-CoV-2 infection. TCRdb passed the reads through MiXCR, listing each CDR3 protein once. The sample gives fewer than 250,000 distinct CDR3 sequences, around 26% of which show up once; less than 8.5% is in the top ten. Sequencing was performed on a blood sample, taken at baseline and on day 111 from a kidney transplant recipient. The source of these receptors is a male patient aged 25-45 years who had COVID-19 and was a kidney transplant recipient. Some T cells could come from the graft donor. The CDR3 runs from the conserved cysteine through the conserved F or W. The D gene is left open where the match is weak. A row's size may be missing; if present it is once, few, many or a size class.

cdr3_aa cdr3_nt j_call clone_size d_call v_call
CASSPRSSGAFF TGTGCCAGCAGCCCCCGGAGTTCTGGGGCTTTCTTT TRBJ1-1 many . TRBV7-9
CASSPSLQGANEKLFF TGCGCCAGCAGCCCGTCGCTGCAGGGGGCGAATGAAAAACTGTTTTTT TRBJ1-4 many TRBD1 TRBV5-1
CSADNLLSRKTYGYTF TGCAGTGCTGACAATTTGCTGTCTCGAAAGACCTATGGCTACACCTTC TRBJ1-2 . . TRBV20-1
CASSVQGGEQFF TGTGCCAGCAGTGTACAGGGCGGTGAGCAGTTCTTC TRBJ2-1 . . TRBV9
CATSIASSTRKTYGYTF TGTGCCACCAGTATCGCAAGTAGTACCAGAAAGACCTATGGCTACACCTTC TRBJ1-2 many . TRBV24-1
CASSMRRFTRKTYGYTF TGTGCCAGCAGCATGAGGCGGTTTACCCGAAAGACCTATGGCTACACCTTC TRBJ1-2 many . TRBV7-8
CASSQNRGPMTEAFF TGTGCCAGCAGCCAAAACAGAGGTCCCATGACTGAAGCTTTCTTT TRBJ1-1 many . TRBV3-1
CASRLLYPRKTYGYTF TGTGCCAGCCGGTTGTTGTACCCAAGAAAGACCTATGGCTACACCTTC TRBJ1-2 . . TRBV9
CASSGGSTDTQYF TGTGCCAGCAGCGGCGGGAGCACAGATACGCAGTATTTT TRBJ2-3 many . TRBV7-3
CASSGGQQETQYF TGTGCCAGCAGCGGAGGGCAGCAAGAGACCCAGTACTTC TRBJ2-5 many . TRBV7-9
CASSFCGPISFSETRYF TGTGCCAGCAGCTTCTGTGGTCCCATTTCTTTCTCTGAGACCCGGTACTTC TRBJ2-5 . . TRBV3-1
CSARASIAGRNTGELFF TGCAGTGCTAGAGCTTCTATAGCGGGCAGGAACACCGGGGAGCTGTTTTTT TRBJ2-2 many TRBD2 TRBV20-1
CGATATELGEADTQYF TGCGGTGCTACAGCGACGGAGCTAGGAGAAGCAGATACGCAGTATTTT TRBJ2-3 . . TRBV20-1
CSAKVVQDPGQPQHF TGCAGTGCGAAGGTGGTGCAGGACCCGGGGCAGCCCCAGCATTTT TRBJ1-5 many . TRBV20-1
CATSDLNQPQHF TGTGCCACCAGTGATTTAAATCAGCCCCAGCATTTT TRBJ1-5 many . TRBV24-1
CASSLGPGQNSPLHF TGTGCCAGCAGCTTAGGCCCGGGACAGAATTCACCCCTCCACTTT TRBJ1-6 many TRBD1 TRBV13
CATRPGTSGYEQYF TGCGCCACCCGACCAGGGACTAGCGGCTACGAGCAGTACTTC TRBJ2-7 many TRBD2 TRBV5-1
CASSHFAGTDTQYF TGCGCCAGCAGCCACTTCGCTGGCACAGATACGCAGTATTTT TRBJ2-3 many . TRBV4-1
CAWSTGDGYGYTF TGTGCCTGGAGTACAGGGGACGGCTATGGCTACACCTTC TRBJ1-2 many TRBD1 TRBV30
CASSLAEGADTQYF TGCGCCAGCAGCTTGGCGGAAGGGGCAGATACGCAGTATTTT TRBJ2-3 few . TRBV5-1
CASLDDVPGKTYGYTF TGTGCCAGCCTCGATGACGTACCAGGAAAGACCTATGGCTACACCTTC TRBJ1-2 many . TRBV5-4
CASSPDGRSRKTYGYTF TGCGCCAGCAGTCCGGATGGAAGATCGCGAAAGACCTATGGCTACACCTTC TRBJ1-2 few . TRBV10-1
CASSPGGGRTGELFF TGTGCCAGCAGCCCAGGGGGCGGGAGAACCGGGGAGCTGTTTTTT TRBJ2-2 many . TRBV7-2
CARQSMRYRKTYGYTF TGTGCCCGGCAAAGTATGCGTTATAGAAAGACCTATGGCTACACCTTC TRBJ1-2 . . TRBV30
CASGQTRPNTEAFF TGTGCCAGCGGCCAGACCAGGCCGAACACTGAAGCTTTCTTT TRBJ1-1 . . TRBV2
CASSLSGTRASTQYF TGTGCCAGCAGCTTAAGTGGGACCCGGGCCTCAACGCAGTATTTT TRBJ2-3 . . TRBV7-3
CAWSVDRGGEAFF TGTGCCTGGAGTGTTGACAGGGGGGGTGAAGCTTTCTTT TRBJ1-1 many TRBD1 TRBV30
CASSHSHESRKTYGYTF TGTGCCAGCAGCCACTCGCATGAATCTCGAAAGACCTATGGCTACACCTTC TRBJ1-2 . . TRBV7-6
CASSLGVGGNSPLHF TGCGCCAGCAGCTTGGGCGTTGGGGGTAATTCACCCCTCCACTTT TRBJ1-6 many . TRBV5-1
CASSIVGGGTEAFF TGTGCCAGTAGTATCGTCGGGGGGGGGACTGAAGCTTTCTTT TRBJ1-1 few . TRBV19
CASSGKDGDGKTYGYTF TGTGCCAGCAGCGGTAAGGACGGAGACGGAAAGACCTATGGCTACACCTTC TRBJ1-2 . . TRBV7-2
CASSHPRTSRKTYGYTF TGTGCCAGCAGCCATCCTAGAACAAGCAGAAAGACCTATGGCTACACCTTC TRBJ1-2 many . TRBV11-2
CASGWTSGSFEQYF TGTGCCAGCGGTTGGACTAGCGGGAGTTTCGAGCAGTACTTC TRBJ2-7 many TRBD2 TRBV2
CASREGGLETQYF TGTGCCAGTAGGGAGGGGGGCCTAGAGACCCAGTACTTC TRBJ2-5 . . TRBV19
CASSSGAGVGEQYF TGTGCCAGCAGTTCTGGGGCGGGAGTAGGCGAGCAGTACTTC TRBJ2-7 many TRBD2 TRBV11-3
CASSLKPQGAVGYTF TGTGCCAGCAGCTTAAAGCCTCAGGGGGCCGTGGGCTACACCTTC TRBJ1-2 many TRBD1 TRBV7-2
CASSPGTVNEKLFF TGTGCCAGCAGTCCCGGGACAGTGAATGAAAAACTGTTTTTT TRBJ1-4 many TRBD1 TRBV2
CATSLAGTGTYEQYF TGTGCCACCAGCCTTGCCGGGACAGGGACCTACGAGCAGTACTTC TRBJ2-7 many TRBD1 TRBV15
CASSYVYGDTQYF TGTGCCAGCAGTTACGTGTACGGCGATACGCAGTATTTT TRBJ2-3 . . TRBV5-4
CASSLMTLGNQPQHF TGTGCCAGCAGCCTCATGACACTTGGCAATCAGCCCCAGCATTTT TRBJ1-5 many . TRBV5-8
CASSFDGAGNQPQHF TGTGCCAGCAGCTTCGATGGGGCTGGGAATCAGCCCCAGCATTTT TRBJ1-5 many . TRBV7-8
CASSMRGYNEQFF TGTGCCAGTAGTATGAGGGGATACAATGAGCAGTTCTTC TRBJ2-1 few . TRBV19